This T cell receptor beta chain was profiled in a study of radiotherapy plus CTLA-4 blockade in lung cancer (dated by TCRdb to the late 2010s). Notes on the research overall: Objective responses were observed in 15% to 20% of enrolled patients, and disease control was achieved in 25% to 40%.

In this study, focal radiation therapy paired with CTLA-4 blockade (ipilimumab) was tested in patients who had chemo-refractory metastatic non-small-cell lung cancer. The library was obtained by the immunoSEQ multiplex PCR assay. TCRdb's version of the immuneACCESS table is confined to in-frame rearrangements and falls short of the full clone set. An unresolved V gene accounts for under half of the shortfall where checked; the remainder is of unknown origin. In this sample the table shows just under 45,000 clones, roughly 67% of which occur a single time. The ten top clones hold more than 20% of the sample. What the authors observed across the whole study: Early dynamic changes in blood T cell clones, together with increased serum interferon-beta after radiation, were reported as the strongest predictors of response. After treatment with radiotherapy and ipilimumab, TCR clones that came from tumors expanded in the peripheral blood.

Based on the germline V gene, the CDR1 and CDR2 sequences are SNHLY and FYNNEI. The V end gives up 3 bases and the J end 7 bases, leaving 6 bases in the junction not matched to a gene. From cysteine to phenylalanine, the CDR3 is 13 amino acids long. The CDR3 DNA has 39 bases and is translated from base 1. Of note for this clone: Its antigen is still unknown. Base qualities are missing; no much larger clone stands one base away.

The TCR originated in a human donor with non-small cell lung cancer who had a partial response to radiotherapy plus ipilimumab. The sample was peripheral blood, taken from a patient treated with radiotherapy plus ipilimumab. Recombination connected TRBV2 to TRBJ2-7, with 7 middle bases fitting TRBD2. The DNA sequence is as follows: TGTGCCAGCAGTGACGCCGGGGGGAGTGAGCAGTACTTC. Its protein is CASSDAGGSEQYF.